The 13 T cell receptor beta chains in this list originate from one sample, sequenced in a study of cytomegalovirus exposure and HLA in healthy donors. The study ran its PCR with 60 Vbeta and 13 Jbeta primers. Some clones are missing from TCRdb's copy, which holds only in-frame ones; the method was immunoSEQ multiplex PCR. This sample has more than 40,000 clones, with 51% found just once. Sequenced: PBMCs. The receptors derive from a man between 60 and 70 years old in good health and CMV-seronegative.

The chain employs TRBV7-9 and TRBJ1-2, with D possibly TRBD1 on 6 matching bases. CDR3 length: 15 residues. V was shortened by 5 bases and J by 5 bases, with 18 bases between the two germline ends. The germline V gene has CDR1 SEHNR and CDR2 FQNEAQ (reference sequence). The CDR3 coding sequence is TGTGCCAGCAGCCAAGGGAGACAGGCCGCTTATGGCTACACCTTC. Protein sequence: CASSQGRQAAYGYTF. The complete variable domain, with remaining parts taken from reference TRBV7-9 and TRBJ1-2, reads DTGVSQNPRHKITKRGQNVTFRCDPISEHNRLYWYRQTLGQGPEFLTYFQNEAQLEKSRLLSDRFSAERPKGSFSTLEIQRTEQGDSAMYLCASSQGRQAAYGYTFGSGTRLTVV.

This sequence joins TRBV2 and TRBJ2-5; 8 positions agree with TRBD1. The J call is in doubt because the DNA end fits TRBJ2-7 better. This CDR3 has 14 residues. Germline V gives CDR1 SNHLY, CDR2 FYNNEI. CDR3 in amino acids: CASNRQGPSYEQYF. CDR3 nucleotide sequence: TGTGCCAGCAACCGACAGGGGCCAAGCTACGAGCAGTACTTC.

In nucleotides, the CDR3 is TGTGCCAGCAGCCAAGCGACTAGCGGGTTCGGCAATGAGCAGTTCTTC. Its translation: CASSQATSGFGNEQFF. J is TRBJ2-1 and V is TRBV5-4, with 10 nucleotides matching TRBD2. CDR3 length: 16 amino acids. Per germline, CDR1 SGHNT and CDR2 YYREEE (reference sequence). With 4 bases clipped from V and 6 bases from J, the junction kept 10 bases outside the gene matches. The whole variable domain, remainder taken from reference TRBV5-4 and TRBJ2-1, is ETGVTQSPTHLIKTRGQQVTLRCSSQSGHNTVSWYQQALGQGPQFIFQYYREEENGRGNFPPRFSGLQFPNYSSELNVNALELDDSALYLCASSQATSGFGNEQFFGPGTRLTVL.

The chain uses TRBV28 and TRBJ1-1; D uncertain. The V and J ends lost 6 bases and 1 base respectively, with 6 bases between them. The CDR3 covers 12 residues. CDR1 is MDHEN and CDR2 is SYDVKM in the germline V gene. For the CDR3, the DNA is TGTGCCAGCAGCGCAGGGAACACTGAAGCTTTCTTT. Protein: CASSAGNTEAFF. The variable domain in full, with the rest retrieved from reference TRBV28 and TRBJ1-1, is DVKVTQSSRYLVKRTGEKVFLECVQDMDHENMFWYRQDPGLGLRLIYFSYDVKMKEKGDIPEGYSVSREKKERFSLILESASTNQTSMYLCASSAGNTEAFFGQGTRLTVV.

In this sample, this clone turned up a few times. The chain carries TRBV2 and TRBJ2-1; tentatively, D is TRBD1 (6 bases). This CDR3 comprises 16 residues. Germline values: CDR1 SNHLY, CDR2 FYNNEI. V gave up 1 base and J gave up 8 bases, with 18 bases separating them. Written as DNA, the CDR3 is TGTGCCAGCAGTGAAGATTCGGCAGGGGTCGGCGATGAGCAGTTCTTC. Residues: CASSEDSAGVGDEQFF.

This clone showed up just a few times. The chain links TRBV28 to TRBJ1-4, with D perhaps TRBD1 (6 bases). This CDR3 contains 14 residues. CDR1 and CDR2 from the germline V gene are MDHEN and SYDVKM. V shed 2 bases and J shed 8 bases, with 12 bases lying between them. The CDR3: CASSLTGLGEKLFF. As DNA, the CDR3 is TGTGCCAGCAGTTTAACAGGGCTCGGGGAAAAACTGTTTTTT.

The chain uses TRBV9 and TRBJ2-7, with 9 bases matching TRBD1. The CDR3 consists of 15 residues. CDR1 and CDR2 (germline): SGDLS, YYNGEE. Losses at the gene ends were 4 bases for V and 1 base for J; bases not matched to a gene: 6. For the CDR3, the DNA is TGTGCCAGCAGCCCCGAGGGGACAGGGTCCTACGAGCAGTACTTC. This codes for CASSPEGTGSYEQYF.

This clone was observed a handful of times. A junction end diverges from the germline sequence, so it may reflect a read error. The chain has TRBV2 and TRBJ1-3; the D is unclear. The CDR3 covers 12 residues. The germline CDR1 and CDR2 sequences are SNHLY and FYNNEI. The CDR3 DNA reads TGTGCCAGCAGCCAGCCTGGAGACACCATATATTTT. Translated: CASSQPGDTIYF.

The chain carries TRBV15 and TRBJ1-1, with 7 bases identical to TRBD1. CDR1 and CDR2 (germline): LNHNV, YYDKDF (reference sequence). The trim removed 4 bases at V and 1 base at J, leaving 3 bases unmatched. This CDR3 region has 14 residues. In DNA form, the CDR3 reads TGTGCCACCAGCACCCGGGACAGGAACACTGAAGCTTTCTTT. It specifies CATSTRDRNTEAFF.

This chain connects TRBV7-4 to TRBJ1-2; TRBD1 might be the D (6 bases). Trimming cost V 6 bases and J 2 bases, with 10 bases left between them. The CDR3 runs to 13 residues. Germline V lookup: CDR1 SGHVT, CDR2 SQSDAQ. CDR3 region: CASRSTGNYGYTF. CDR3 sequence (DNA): TGTGCCAGCAGATCAACAGGGAACTATGGCTACACCTTC. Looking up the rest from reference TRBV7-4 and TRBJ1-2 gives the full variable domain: GAGVSQSPRYKVAKRGRDVALRCDSISGHVTLYWYRQTLGQGSEVLTYSQSDAQRDKSGRPSGRFSAERPERSVSTLKIQRTEQGDSAVYLCASRSTGNYGYTFGSGTRLTVV.

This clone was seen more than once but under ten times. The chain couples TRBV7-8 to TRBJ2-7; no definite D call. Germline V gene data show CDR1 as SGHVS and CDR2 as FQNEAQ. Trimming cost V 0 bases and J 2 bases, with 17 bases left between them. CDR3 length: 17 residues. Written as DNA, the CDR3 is TGTGCCAGCAGCTTAGCGCCCGGCAGGCCACTTCCCTACGAGCAGTACTTC. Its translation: CASSLAPGRPLPYEQYF.

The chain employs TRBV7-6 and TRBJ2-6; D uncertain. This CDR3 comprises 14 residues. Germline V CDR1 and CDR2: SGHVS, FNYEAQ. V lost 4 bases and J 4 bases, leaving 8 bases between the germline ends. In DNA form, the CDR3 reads TGTGCCAGCAGCTCCCCCGGGGGGGCCAACGTCCTGACTTTC. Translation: CASSSPGGANVLTF. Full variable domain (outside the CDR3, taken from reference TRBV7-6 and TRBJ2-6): GAGVSQSPRYKVTKRGQDVALRCDPISGHVSLYWYRQALGQGPEFLTYFNYEAQQDKSGLPNDRFSAERPEGSISTLTIQRTEQRDSAMYRCASSSPGGANVLTFGAGSRLTVL.

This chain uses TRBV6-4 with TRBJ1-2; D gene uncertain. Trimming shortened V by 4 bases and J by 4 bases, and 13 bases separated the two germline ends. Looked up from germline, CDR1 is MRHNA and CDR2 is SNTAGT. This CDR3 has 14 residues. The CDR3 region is CASSVQAGSYGYTF. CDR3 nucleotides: TGTGCCAGCAGTGTCCAAGCAGGAAGCTATGGCTACACCTTC.